This T cell receptor (beta chain) appears in the sequencing data of a study of post-analysis software for immune sequencing data. Broader study findings: TRBV5-6, TRBV5-1 and TRBV20-1 belonged to a set of a handful of TRBV segments that were more frequent in patients than controls.

On this clonotype: The antigen is not known.

V lost 9 bases and J lost 3; bases outside the gene matches: 14. CDR3 length equals 15 residues. CDR1 is MNHEY and CDR2 is SVGAGI in the germline V gene. The TCR beta cDNA libraries contained unique molecular identifiers. TCRdb reprocessed the PCR reads with MiXCR, giving one entry per CDR3 protein. Among 650,000 to 900,000 distinct CDR3 sequences listed, under 60% were seen once. V gene TRBV6-5 combines with J gene TRBJ2-7, with 7 nucleotides matching TRBD2. Source material: blood. The TCR sequence derives from a girl aged 5 to 17 with multiple sclerosis. CDR3 coding DNA: TGTGCCAGAGAGCTAGCGGAACTCACCATCTACGAGCAGTACTTC. This sequence encodes CARELAELTIYEQYF.